This TCR beta chain was identified in a study of T-cell reconstitution after alpha-beta-depleted transplantation in children. This clonotype was picked up a small number of times. Unique molecular identifiers were incorporated during preparation of the TCRbeta library. One entry per CDR3 protein, called by TCRdb with MiXCR from the PCR reads. Here the sample spans around 400,000 distinct CDR3 sequences, approximately 10% being singletons. The sequence was obtained from a human donor who donated a stem cell graft to a child with acute myeloid leukemia. The sequenced sample was PBMCs from the stem cell graft donor, obtained from the stem cell graft.

The DNA for the CDR3 is TGCGCCAGCAGCCAAGATCTAGGGGGGCCCTATGGCTACACCTTC. Its translation is CASSQDLGGPYGYTF. V usage is TRBV4-3 and J usage is TRBJ1-2, with D perhaps TRBD1 (6 bases). Trimming shortened V by 0 bases and J by 4 bases, and 12 bases separated the two germline ends. The CDR3 length is 15 residues. The germline CDR1 and CDR2 sequences are LGHNA and YSLEER.